This entry lists 10 T cell receptor beta chains sequenced from one sample in a study of cytomegalovirus exposure and HLA in healthy donors. PCR primers comprised 60 Vbeta and 13 Jbeta primers. Generated by immunoSEQ multiplex PCR, the TCRdb table keeps only in-frame clones and is missing some. This sample yields some 160,000 clones, of which about two thirds are seen a single time; 3.5% to 5% belongs to the top ten. Sequencing input: PBMCs. Receptors originate from a man aged 55 to 70 in good health and CMV-seronegative.

This chain uses TRBV7-2 with TRBJ2-5; 8 bases fit TRBD2. The J call may be mistaken, given a closer DNA end match to TRBJ2-7. CDR1 is SGHTA, CDR2 FQGNSA, per germline. The length of the CDR3 is 15 residues. The CDR3 region is CASSWAGTSGDEQYF. The CDR3 coding sequence is TGTGCCAGCAGCTGGGCCGGGACTAGTGGGGACGAGCAGTACTTC.

The rearrangement uses TRBV5-1 and TRBJ2-1, with D unresolved. V was trimmed by 2 bases and J by 2 bases, leaving 11 bases between them. The CDR3 spans 15 residues. CDR1 and CDR2 from the germline V gene are SGHRS and YFSETQ. CDR3 coding DNA: TGCGCCAGCAGCTTCCGGGTCGCGACCTACAATGAGCAGTTCTTC. It is translated as CASSFRVATYNEQFF.

In its sample, this clone was seen a few times. The chain is built from TRBV29-1 and TRBJ2-1; 11 bases align to TRBD2. The V gene end was trimmed by 0 bases and the J gene end by 7 bases; junction bases not matched to a gene: 5. The CDR3 is 15 residues long. From germline, CDR1 is SQVTM and CDR2 ANQGSEA. CDR3: CSVEDRASGRNEQFF. CDR3 bases: TGCAGCGTTGAAGATAGGGCTAGCGGGAGGAATGAGCAGTTCTTC.

The chain links TRBV6-6 to TRBJ1-5; D call uncertain. Trimming took 2 bases from V and 5 from J, leaving 10 bases between them. The CDR3 runs 14 residues. In germline, CDR1 is MNHNY, CDR2 SVGAGI (reference sequence). The CDR3 bases are TGTGCCAGCAGTTACGAGGGCAGCCATCAGCCCCAGCATTTT. As protein: CASSYEGSHQPQHF.

The chain joins TRBV18 to TRBJ1-2, with D hard to call. Germline-derived CDR1 and CDR2 are KGHSH and LQKENI. There are 13 residues in the CDR3. Trimming took 6 bases from V and 5 from J, leaving 13 bases between them. CDR3 sequence reads: CASSPGSAYGYTF. CDR3 nucleotides: TGTGCCAGCTCCCCTGGGAGCGCTTATGGCTACACCTTC.

This chain's CDR3 is CASSYSPSGGTEAFF. CDR3 bases: TGTGCCAGCAGTTACTCACCGTCCGGCGGCACTGAAGCTTTCTTT. This chain uses TRBV6-5 with TRBJ1-1; D is ambiguous. Trimming removed 0 bases from V and 4 bases from J, with 12 bases in between. CDR1 and CDR2 from the germline V gene are MNHEY and SVGAGI. The CDR3 extends over 15 amino acids.

V is TRBV19 and J is TRBJ2-5; 7 bases are shared with TRBD2. The CDR3 length is 15 residues. In germline, CDR1 is LNHDA, CDR2 SQIVND (reference sequence). Trimming removed 4 bases from V and 3 bases from J; junction bases left unmatched: 8. Here the CDR3 DNA reads TGTGCCAGTAGTAAGCCAGCGGGAAACGAAGAGACCCAGTACTTC. This gives the protein CASSKPAGNEETQYF.

The genes are TRBV2 and TRBJ2-3; D may be TRBD1 (6 bases). Per germline, CDR1 SNHLY and CDR2 FYNNEI. The CDR3 is 15 amino acids. The ends were cut back, 3 bases at V and 3 bases at J, with 13 bases in the middle. For the CDR3, the DNA is TGTGCCAGCAGTGAGTGGGGGCGTGGAACAGATACGCAGTATTTT. It translates to CASSEWGRGTDTQYF.

This sequence joins TRBV30 and TRBJ2-3; maybe TRBD1 (5 bases). Trimming stripped 4 bases from V and 2 bases from J, with 10 bases between. Per germline, CDR1 GTSNPN and CDR2 SVGIG (reference sequence). The length of the CDR3 is 13 residues. The CDR3 nucleotides are TGTGCCTGGAATTGGGGCCCCACAGATACGCAGTATTTT. Its translation: CAWNWGPTDTQYF.

The rearrangement links TRBV6-1 to TRBJ2-5, with a tentative D call TRBD1 (6 bases). V was cut by 7 bases and J by 3 bases, with 12 bases left in between. The CDR3 consists of 13 residues. Germline V gives CDR1 MNHNS, CDR2 SASEGT. In nucleotides, the CDR3 is TGTGCCAGCAACCTGAACAGGGAAGAGACCCAGTACTTC. This codes for CASNLNREETQYF.